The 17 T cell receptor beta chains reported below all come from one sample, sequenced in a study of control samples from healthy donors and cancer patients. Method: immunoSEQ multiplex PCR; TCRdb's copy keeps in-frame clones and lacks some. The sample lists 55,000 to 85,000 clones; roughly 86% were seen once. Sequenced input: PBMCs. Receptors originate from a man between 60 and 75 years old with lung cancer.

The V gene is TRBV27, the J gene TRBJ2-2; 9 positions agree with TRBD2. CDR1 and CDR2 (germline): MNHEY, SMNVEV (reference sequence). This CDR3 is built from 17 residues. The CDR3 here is CPRSPEPRGGRTGELFF. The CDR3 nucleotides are TGTCCCCGCAGTCCAGAACCGCGGGGGGGCCGGACCGGGGAGCTGTTTTTT.

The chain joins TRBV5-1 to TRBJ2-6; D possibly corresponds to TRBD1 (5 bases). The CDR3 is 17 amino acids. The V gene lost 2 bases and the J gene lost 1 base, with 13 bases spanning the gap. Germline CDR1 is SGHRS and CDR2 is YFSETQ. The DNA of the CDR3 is TGCGCCAGCAGCTTTACGACGACAGCGTCTGGGGCCAACGTCCTGACTTTC. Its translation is CASSFTTTASGANVLTF.

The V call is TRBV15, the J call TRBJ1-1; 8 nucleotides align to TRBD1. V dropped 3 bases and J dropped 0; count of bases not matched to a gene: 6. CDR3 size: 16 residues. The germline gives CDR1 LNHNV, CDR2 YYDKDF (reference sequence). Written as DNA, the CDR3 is TGTGCCACCAGCAGCCGGACAGGGAGCGTGAACACTGAAGCTTTCTTT. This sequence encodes CATSSRTGSVNTEAFF.

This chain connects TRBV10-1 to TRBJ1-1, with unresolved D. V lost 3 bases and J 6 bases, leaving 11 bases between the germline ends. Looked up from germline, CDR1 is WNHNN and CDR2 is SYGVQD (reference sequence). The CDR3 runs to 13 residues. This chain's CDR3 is CASSDWVGSEAFF. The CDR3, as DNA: TGCGCCAGCAGTGATTGGGTCGGTTCTGAAGCTTTCTTT.

The CDR3 sequence is CASSLDSGTGAGGELFF. The CDR3, as DNA: TGTGCCAGCAGCTTAGATTCCGGGACAGGGGCTGGCGGGGAGCTGTTTTTT. This chain uses TRBV11-3 with TRBJ2-2; 10 nucleotides line up with TRBD1. Germline V CDR1 and CDR2: SGHNT, YENEEA. CDR3 length: 17 residues. V shed 0 bases, J shed 7 bases, and the junction held 8 bases outside the gene matches.

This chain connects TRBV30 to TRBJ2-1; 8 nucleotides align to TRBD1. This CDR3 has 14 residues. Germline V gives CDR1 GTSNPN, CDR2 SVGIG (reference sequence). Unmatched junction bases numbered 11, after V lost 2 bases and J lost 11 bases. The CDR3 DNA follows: TGTGCCTGGAGTCTGGGGACAGGCGCACTCCAGCAGTTCTTC. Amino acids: CAWSLGTGALQQFF.

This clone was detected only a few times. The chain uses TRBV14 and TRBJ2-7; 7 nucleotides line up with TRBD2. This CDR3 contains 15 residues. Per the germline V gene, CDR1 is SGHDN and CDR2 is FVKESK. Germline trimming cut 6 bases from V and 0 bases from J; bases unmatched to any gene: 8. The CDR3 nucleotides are TGTGCCAGCAGTTCATCAGCGGGGCTCTCCTACGAGCAGTACTTC. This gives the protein CASSSSAGLSYEQYF. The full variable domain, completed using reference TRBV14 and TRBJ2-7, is EAGVTQFPSHSVIEKGQTVTLRCDPISGHDNLYWYRRVMGKEIKFLLHFVKESKQDESGMPNNRFLAERTGGTYSTLKVQPAELEDSGVYFCASSSSAGLSYEQYFGPGTRLTVT.

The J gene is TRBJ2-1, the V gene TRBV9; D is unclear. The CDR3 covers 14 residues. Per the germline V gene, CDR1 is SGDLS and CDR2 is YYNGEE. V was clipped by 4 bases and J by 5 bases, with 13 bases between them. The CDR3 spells CASSIQTLNNEQFF. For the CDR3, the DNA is TGTGCCAGCAGCATTCAGACACTCAACAATGAGCAGTTCTTC.

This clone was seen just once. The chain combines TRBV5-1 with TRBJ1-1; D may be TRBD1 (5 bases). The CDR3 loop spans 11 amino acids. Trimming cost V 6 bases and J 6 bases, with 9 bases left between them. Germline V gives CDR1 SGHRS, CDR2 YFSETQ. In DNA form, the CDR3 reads TGCGCCAGCAACAAGGGACCTGAAGCTTTCTTT. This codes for CASNKGPEAFF.

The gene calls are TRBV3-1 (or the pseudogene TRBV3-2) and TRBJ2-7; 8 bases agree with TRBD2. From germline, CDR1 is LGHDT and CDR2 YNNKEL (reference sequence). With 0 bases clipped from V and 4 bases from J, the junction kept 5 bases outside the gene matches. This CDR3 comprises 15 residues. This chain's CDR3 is CASSQEGLGGYEQYF. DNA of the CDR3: TGTGCCAGCAGCCAAGAGGGACTAGGGGGGTACGAGCAGTACTTC.

Written as DNA, the CDR3 is TGTGCCAGCAGATCAAGGAACACCGGGGAGCTGTTTTTT. This gives the protein CASRSRNTGELFF. The chain links TRBV12-3 or TRBV12-4 to TRBJ2-2; D remains ambiguous. This CDR3 spans 13 amino acids. Deletions cut 6 bases from V and 1 base from J, with 6 bases between.

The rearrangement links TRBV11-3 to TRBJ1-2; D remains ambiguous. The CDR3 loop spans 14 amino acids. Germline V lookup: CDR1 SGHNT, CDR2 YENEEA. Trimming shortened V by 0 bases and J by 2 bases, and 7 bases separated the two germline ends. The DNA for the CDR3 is TGTGCCAGCAGCTTAGATTCTGGAAACTATGGCTACACCTTC. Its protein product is CASSLDSGNYGYTF.

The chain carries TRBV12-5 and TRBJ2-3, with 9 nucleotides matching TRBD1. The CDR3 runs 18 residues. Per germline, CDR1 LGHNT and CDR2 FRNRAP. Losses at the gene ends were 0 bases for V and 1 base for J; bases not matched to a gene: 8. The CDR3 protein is CASGLVPDGDRGTDTQYF. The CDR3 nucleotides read TGTGCTAGTGGTTTGGTACCGGATGGGGACAGGGGCACAGATACGCAGTATTTT. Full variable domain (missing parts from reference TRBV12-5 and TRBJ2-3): DARVTQTPRHKVTEMGQEVTMRCQPILGHNTVFWYRQTMMQGLELLAYFRNRAPLDDSGMPKDRFSAEMPDATLATLKIQPSEPRDSAVYFCASGLVPDGDRGTDTQYFGPGTRLTVL.

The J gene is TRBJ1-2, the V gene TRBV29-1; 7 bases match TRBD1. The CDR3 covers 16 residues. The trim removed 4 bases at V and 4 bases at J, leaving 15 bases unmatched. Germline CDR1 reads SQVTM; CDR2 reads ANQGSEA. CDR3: CSVVRVGQGGLYGYTF. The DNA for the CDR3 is TGCAGCGTTGTAAGGGTAGGGCAGGGGGGCCTCTATGGCTACACCTTC.

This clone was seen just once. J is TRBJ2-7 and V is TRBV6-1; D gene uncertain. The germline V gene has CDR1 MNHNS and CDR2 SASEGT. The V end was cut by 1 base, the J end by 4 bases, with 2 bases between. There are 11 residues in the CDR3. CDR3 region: CASSEGYEQYV. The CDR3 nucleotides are TGTGCCAGCAGTGAAGGATACGAGCAGTACGTC.

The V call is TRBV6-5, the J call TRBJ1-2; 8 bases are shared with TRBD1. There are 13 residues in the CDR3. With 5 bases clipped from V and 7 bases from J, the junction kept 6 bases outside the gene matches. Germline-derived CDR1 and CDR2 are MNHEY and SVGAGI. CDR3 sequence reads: CASSRTTGGGYTF. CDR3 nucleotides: TGTGCCAGCAGTCGGACTACAGGGGGTGGCTACACCTTC.

In DNA form, the CDR3 reads TGCGCCAGCAGCTTGTACACAGGGAACACTGAAGCTTTCTTT. Translating it yields CASSLYTGNTEAFF. This chain links TRBV5-1 with TRBJ1-1, with a tentative D call TRBD1 (5 bases). This CDR3 has 14 amino acids. The germline V gene encodes CDR1 SGHRS and CDR2 YFSETQ. Deletions cut 1 base from V and 1 base from J, with 8 bases between.